Ten or more counts support the clone carrying this T cell receptor (beta chain). Its antigen is still unknown. This entry is derived from a study of post-analysis software for immune sequencing data. Study findings and constraints: There were roughly 5 TRBV segments more frequent in patients than controls, and TRBV5-6, TRBV5-1 and TRBV20-1 were among them.

This CDR3 is 15 amino acids long. J was trimmed by 0 bases and V by 11 bases; bases with no gene match: 10. Germline-derived CDR1 and CDR2 are MDHEN and SYDVKM. Sequencing libraries made from TCR beta cDNA carried unique molecular identifiers. TCRdb independently ran MiXCR on the PCR reads; one entry per CDR3 protein. This table has hundreds of thousands of distinct CDR3 sequences, about 32% appearing once. This sequence was found in a girl aged 5 to 17 with multiple sclerosis. V usage is TRBV28 and J usage is TRBJ2-7; 10 bases line up with TRBD2. Input material: blood. The CDR3 DNA reads as TGTGCCTCTCTAGCGGGAGATACCCTCTCCTACGAGCAGTACTTC. Protein sequence: CASLAGDTLSYEQYF.